Detailed here is one T cell receptor beta chain. Its antigen is currently unknown. The data stem from a study of shared clonotypes between healthy human individuals. General observations from the study: When compared with the clonotypes that were shared by all four sorted-subset donors, the non-shared clonotypes turned out to have lower generation probabilities. Compared with memory subsets, naive subsets generally had larger estimated richness.

The test was conducted at deep level. Produced via immunoSEQ multiplex PCR; TCRdb's table is partial and in-frame only. The table lists millions of clones, 85% to 95% of them singletons. Looked up from germline, CDR1 is LGHNA and CDR2 is YNFKEQ. This CDR3 is built from 15 residues. Trimming took 0 bases from V and 9 from J, leaving 18 bases between them. This clonotype was sampled from a young man in good health. The sample consisted of naive CD4+ T cells sorted from blood. Stated subset: CD45RA+ positively selected. V usage is TRBV4-2 and J usage is TRBJ2-7; either TRBD1 or TRBD2 may supply D (6 bases each). CDR3 nucleotides: TGTGCCAGCAGCCAAGATGGAGAGGGGGGACCGGGGCAGTACTTC. This encodes CASSQDGEGGPGQYF.